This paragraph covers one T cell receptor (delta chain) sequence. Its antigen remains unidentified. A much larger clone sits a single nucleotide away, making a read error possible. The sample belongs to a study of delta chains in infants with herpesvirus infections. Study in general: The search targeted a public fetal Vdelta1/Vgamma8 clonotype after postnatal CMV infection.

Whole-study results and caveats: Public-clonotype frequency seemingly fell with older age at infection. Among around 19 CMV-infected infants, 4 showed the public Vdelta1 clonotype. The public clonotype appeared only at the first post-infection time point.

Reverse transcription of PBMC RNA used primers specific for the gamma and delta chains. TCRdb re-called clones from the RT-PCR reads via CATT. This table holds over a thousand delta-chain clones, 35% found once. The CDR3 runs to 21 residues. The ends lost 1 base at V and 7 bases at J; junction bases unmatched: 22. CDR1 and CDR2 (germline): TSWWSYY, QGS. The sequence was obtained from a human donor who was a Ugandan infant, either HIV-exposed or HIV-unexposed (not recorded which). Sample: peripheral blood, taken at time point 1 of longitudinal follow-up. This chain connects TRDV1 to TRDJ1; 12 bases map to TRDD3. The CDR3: CALGEPPFPPFYWGIPRKLIF. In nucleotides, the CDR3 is TGTGCTCTTGGGGAACCCCCCTTTCCCCCGTTTTACTGGGGGATACCCCGTAAACTCATCTTT.